The entry below gives a single T cell receptor (beta chain) sequence along with its context. Its antigen is still unknown. The data belong to a study of cytomegalovirus exposure and HLA in healthy donors. General study points: HLA allele associations emerged for about 16,000 TCR beta sequences in a later analysis, at 0.05 false discovery rate.

PCR primers comprised 60 Vbeta and 13 Jbeta primers. Assay used: immunoSEQ multiplex PCR; TCRdb lists only in-frame clones, some missing. In the table there are 150,000 or so clones, 80% of which are singletons. The clonotype originates from a young man in good health and CMV-seropositive. The material sequenced was PBMCs.

The CDR3 nucleotides are TGTGCCAGCAGCCAATATCACGAGCAGTACTTC. Translated: CASSQYHEQYF. This chain connects TRBV14 to TRBJ2-7; no reliable D call. Trimming left V 2 bases short and J 5 bases short, with 4 bases between. The CDR3 extends over 11 amino acids. In germline, CDR1 is SGHDN, CDR2 FVKESK.